The 12 T cell receptor beta chains given below trace back to one sample, sequenced in a study of a mutant IDH1 vaccine in newly diagnosed glioma. No antigen is known for these receptors. Time point defined: week 35, safety follow-up. Vaccination comprised doses that each held 300 ug of mutant IDH1 20-mer peptide, plus topical imiquimod. Clones were read by immunoSEQ multiplex PCR, and TCRdb kept only the in-frame ones, dropping some. Seen here are some 57,000 clones, 80% to 90% observed once, and the top ten hold approximately 4%. Material: PBMCs, obtained from a glioma patient whose treatment included an IDH1 peptide vaccine. Every receptor here comes from a woman under 30 with glioma.

This rearrangement joins TRBV9 to TRBJ1-2; unclear D gene. Germline CDR1 reads SGDLS; CDR2 reads YYNGEE. Trimming stripped 0 bases from V and 2 bases from J, with 8 bases between. CDR3 length: 14 amino acids. This CDR3 is CASSVGAPNYGYTF. The CDR3 nucleotides read TGTGCCAGCAGCGTAGGCGCACCCAACTATGGCTACACCTTC.

This clone appeared a few times. The J gene is TRBJ1-4, the V gene TRBV30; a weak D match, TRBD1 (5 bases). Germline V gene data show CDR1 as GTSNPN and CDR2 as SVGIG (reference sequence). The length of the CDR3 is 12 residues. The V and J ends lost 3 bases and 8 bases respectively, with 10 bases between them. CDR3 sequence (DNA): TGTGCCTGGAGCGGGGGGACGGAAAAACTGTTTTTT. As protein: CAWSGGTEKLFF.

This chain connects TRBV7-6 to TRBJ2-7, with 7 bases fitting TRBD1. CDR3 length: 14 residues. Germline trimming cut 3 bases from V and 7 bases from J; bases unmatched to any gene: 9. CDR1 is SGHVS and CDR2 is FNYEAQ in the germline V gene. Here the CDR3 DNA reads TGTGCCAGCAGCTTGACAGGGACCCTACGAGAGCAGTACTTC. This sequence encodes CASSLTGTLREQYF.

J is TRBJ1-5 and V is TRBV11-3; D not certain. The V end was cut by 5 bases, the J end by 3 bases, with 8 bases between. The CDR3 totals 13 residues. CDR1 is SGHNT, CDR2 YENEEA, per germline. The CDR3 sequence is CASSLKANQPQHF. In DNA form, the CDR3 reads TGTGCCAGCAGCCTCAAAGCCAATCAGCCCCAGCATTTT.

The rearrangement links TRBV27 to TRBJ1-5; D remains ambiguous. CDR1 is MNHEY, CDR2 SMNVEV, per germline (reference sequence). The CDR3 extends over 14 amino acids. V lost 1 base to trimming and J lost 3 bases, with 7 bases between them. CDR3 bases: TGTGCCAGCAGTTTATACGGCTTCAATCAGCCCCAGCATTTT. Translation: CASSLYGFNQPQHF.

The V gene is TRBV20-1, the J gene TRBJ2-7; D gene unclear. The CDR3 has 11 residues. V lost 6 bases to trimming and J lost 6 bases, with 12 bases between them. Germline CDR1 DFQATT, CDR2 SNEGSKA (reference sequence). The CDR3 reads CSASTPAEQYF. DNA for the CDR3: TGCAGTGCCTCGACACCCGCCGAGCAGTACTTC.

V usage is TRBV5-1 and J usage is TRBJ2-3; 9 bases are a match to TRBD2. The CDR3 consists of 17 residues. The V segment lost 4 bases and the J segment 2 bases; nucleotides outside the gene matches: 11. Germline lookup yields CDR1 SGHRS and CDR2 YFSETQ. The CDR3 DNA follows: TGCGCCAGCAGCCATGAGGGGAGCGGGAGGACCACAGATACGCAGTATTTT. Protein sequence: CASSHEGSGRTTDTQYF.

This clone was recorded once. The chain uses TRBV25-1 and TRBJ1-2; TRBD1 matches at 11 bases. In germline, CDR1 is MGHDK, CDR2 SYGVNS. With V trimmed by 6 bases and J by 4 bases, 10 bases remained unmatched. CDR3 length: 16 residues. CDR3 bases: TGTGCCAGCAGCCTTACAGGACAGGGGGCCGGCTATGGCTACACCTTC. This sequence encodes CASSLTGQGAGYGYTF.

CDR3: CASSSAFQGADGYTF. CDR3 bases: TGCGCCAGCAGCTCAGCATTCCAGGGGGCAGACGGCTACACCTTC. The chain uses TRBV5-1 and TRBJ1-2, with 8 bases that match TRBD1. This CDR3 is built from 15 residues. V gave up 3 bases and J gave up 8 bases; unmatched junction bases: 12. CDR1 and CDR2 (germline): SGHRS, YFSETQ.

CDR3 residues: CASSLISKGTGELFF. CDR3 nucleotide sequence: TGTGCCAGCAGCTTGATCTCTAAGGGCACCGGGGAGCTGTTTTTT. The chain links TRBV5-4 to TRBJ2-2; D gene unclear. The CDR3 length is 15 residues. Trimming took off 1 base at V and 4 bases at J, with 11 bases between the two ends. The germline V gene encodes CDR1 SGHNT and CDR2 YYREEE (reference sequence).

This clone was seen more than once but under ten times. This CDR3 reads CASSGDGFSNQPQHF. In nucleotides, the CDR3 is TGTGCCAGCAGCGGTGACGGATTTAGCAATCAGCCCCAGCATTTT. The chain is built from TRBV9 and TRBJ1-5; no definite D call. CDR3 length: 15 amino acids. CDR1 and CDR2 from the germline V gene are SGDLS and YYNGEE. V was cut by 3 bases and J by 0 bases, with 10 bases left in between.

This sequence joins TRBV2 and TRBJ2-7; weak D call: TRBD1 (6 bases). The CDR3 is 15 residues long. In germline, CDR1 is SNHLY, CDR2 FYNNEI. V was pared by 2 bases and J by 9 bases, with 20 bases between. The CDR3 protein is CASSEPTGLIRWQYF. The CDR3, as DNA: TGTGCCAGCAGTGAACCAACAGGGTTAATTAGATGGCAGTACTTC.